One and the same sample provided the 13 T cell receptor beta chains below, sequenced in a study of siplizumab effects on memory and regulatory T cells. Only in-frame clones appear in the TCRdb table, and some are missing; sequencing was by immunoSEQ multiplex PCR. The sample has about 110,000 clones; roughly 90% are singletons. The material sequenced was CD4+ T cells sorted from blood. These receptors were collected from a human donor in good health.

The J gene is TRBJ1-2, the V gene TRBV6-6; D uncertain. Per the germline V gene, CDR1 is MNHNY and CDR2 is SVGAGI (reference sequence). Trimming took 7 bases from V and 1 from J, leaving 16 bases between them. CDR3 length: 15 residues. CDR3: CASTNGGRYNYGYTF. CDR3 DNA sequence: TGTGCCAGCACCAACGGAGGGCGTTATAACTATGGCTACACCTTC.

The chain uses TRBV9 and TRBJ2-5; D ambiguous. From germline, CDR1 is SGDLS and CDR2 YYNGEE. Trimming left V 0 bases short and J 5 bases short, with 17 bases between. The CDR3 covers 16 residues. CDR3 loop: CASSVAPERYWETQYF. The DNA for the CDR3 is TGTGCCAGCAGCGTAGCACCGGAGAGATATTGGGAGACCCAGTACTTC.

The CDR3 DNA follows: TGCGCCAGCAGCTTGGAGGGGGGCCCCTATAGCAATCAGCCCCAGCATTTT. This codes for CASSLEGGPYSNQPQHF. V and J are TRBV5-1 and TRBJ1-5; D is possibly TRBD1 (6 bases). Trimming took off 0 bases at V and 0 bases at J, with 13 bases between the two ends. CDR3 size: 17 residues. In germline, CDR1 is SGHRS, CDR2 YFSETQ.

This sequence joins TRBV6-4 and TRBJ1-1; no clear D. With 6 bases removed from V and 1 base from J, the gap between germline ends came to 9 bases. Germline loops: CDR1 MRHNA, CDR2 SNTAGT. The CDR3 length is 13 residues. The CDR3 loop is CASSAQRNTEAFF. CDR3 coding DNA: TGTGCCAGCAGCGCGCAGAGGAACACTGAAGCTTTCTTT.

DNA for the CDR3: TGTGCCAGCAGAACTTACAGGGGAGGCACTGAAGCTTTCTTT. This translates into CASRTYRGGTEAFF. The rearrangement uses TRBV2 and TRBJ1-1; 7 bases line up with TRBD1. CDR3 length: 14 amino acids. Per germline, CDR1 SNHLY and CDR2 FYNNEI. The J segment lost 4 bases and the V segment lost 6 bases, leaving 8 bases of the junction unmatched.

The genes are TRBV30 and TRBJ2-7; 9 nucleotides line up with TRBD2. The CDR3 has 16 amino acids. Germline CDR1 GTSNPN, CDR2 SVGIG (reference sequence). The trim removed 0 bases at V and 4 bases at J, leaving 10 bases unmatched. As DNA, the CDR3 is TGTGCCTGGAGTGTAGGTGGGGCTAGCGGGATTTACGAGCAGTACTTC. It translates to CAWSVGGASGIYEQYF.

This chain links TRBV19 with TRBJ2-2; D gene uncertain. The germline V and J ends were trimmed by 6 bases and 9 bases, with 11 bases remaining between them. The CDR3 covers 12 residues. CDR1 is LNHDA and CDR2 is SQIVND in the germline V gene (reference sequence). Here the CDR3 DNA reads TGTGCCAGTAGGCAGTTCGCGTGGGAGCTGTTTTTT. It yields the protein CASRQFAWELFF.

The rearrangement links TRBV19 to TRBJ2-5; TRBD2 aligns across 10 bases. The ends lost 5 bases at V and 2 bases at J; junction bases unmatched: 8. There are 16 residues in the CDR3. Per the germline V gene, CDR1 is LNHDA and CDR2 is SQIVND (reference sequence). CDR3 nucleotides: TGTGCCAGTAGTGACGGACTAGCGGTCTTTCAAGAGACCCAGTACTTC. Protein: CASSDGLAVFQETQYF.

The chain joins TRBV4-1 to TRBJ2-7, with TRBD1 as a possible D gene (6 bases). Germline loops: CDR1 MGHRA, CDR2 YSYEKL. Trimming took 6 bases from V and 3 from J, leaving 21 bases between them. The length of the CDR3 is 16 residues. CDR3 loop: CASRHYTTGEYYEQYF. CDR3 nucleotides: TGCGCCAGCAGACATTATACGACAGGCGAATACTACGAGCAGTACTTC.

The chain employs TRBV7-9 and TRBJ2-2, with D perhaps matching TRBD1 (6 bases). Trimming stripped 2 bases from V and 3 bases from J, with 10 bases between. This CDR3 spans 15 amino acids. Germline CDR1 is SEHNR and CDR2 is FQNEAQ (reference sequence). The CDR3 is CASSLLAGDTGELFF. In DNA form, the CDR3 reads TGTGCCAGCAGCTTATTGGCAGGGGACACCGGGGAGCTGTTTTTT.

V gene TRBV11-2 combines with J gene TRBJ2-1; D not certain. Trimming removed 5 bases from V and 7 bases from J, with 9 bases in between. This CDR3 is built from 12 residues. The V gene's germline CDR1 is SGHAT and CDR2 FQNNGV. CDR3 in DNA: TGTGCCAGCAGCGGGGTAGGGAATGAGCAGTTCTTC. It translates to CASSGVGNEQFF.

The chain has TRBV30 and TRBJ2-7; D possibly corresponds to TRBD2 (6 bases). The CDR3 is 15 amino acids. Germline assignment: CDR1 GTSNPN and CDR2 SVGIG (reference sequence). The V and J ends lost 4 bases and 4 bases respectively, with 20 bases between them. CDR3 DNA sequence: TGTGCCTGGACCTCGGAGCGGGCCCTCGGGTACGAGCAGTACTTC. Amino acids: CAWTSERALGYEQYF.

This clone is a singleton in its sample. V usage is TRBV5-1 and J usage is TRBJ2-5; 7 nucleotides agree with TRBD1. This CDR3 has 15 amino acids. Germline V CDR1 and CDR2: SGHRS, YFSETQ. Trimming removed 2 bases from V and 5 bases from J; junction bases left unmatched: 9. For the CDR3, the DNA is TGCGCCAGCAGCTTAGGACAGGCCCTGGGGGAGACCCAGTACTTC. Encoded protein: CASSLGQALGETQYF.